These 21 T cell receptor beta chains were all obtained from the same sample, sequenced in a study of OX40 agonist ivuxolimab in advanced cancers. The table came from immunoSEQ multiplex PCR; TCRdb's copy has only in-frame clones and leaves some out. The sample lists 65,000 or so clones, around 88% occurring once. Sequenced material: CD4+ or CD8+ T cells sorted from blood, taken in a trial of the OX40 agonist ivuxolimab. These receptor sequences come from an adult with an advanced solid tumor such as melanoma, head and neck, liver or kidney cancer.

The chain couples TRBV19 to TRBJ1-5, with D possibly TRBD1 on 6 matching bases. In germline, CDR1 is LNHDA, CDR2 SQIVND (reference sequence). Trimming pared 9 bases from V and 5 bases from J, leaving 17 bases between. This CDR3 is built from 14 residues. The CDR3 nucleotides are TGTGCCAGCTCGTTTGTGGGGGCCGATCAGCCCCAGCATTTT. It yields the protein CASSFVGADQPQHF.

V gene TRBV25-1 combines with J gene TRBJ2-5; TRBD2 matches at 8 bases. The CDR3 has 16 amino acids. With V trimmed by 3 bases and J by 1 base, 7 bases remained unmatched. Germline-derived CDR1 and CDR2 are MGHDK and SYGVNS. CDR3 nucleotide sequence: TGTGCCAGCAGTGAGGGAAAACTAGCGGTCCAAGAGACCCAGTACTTC. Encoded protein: CASSEGKLAVQETQYF.

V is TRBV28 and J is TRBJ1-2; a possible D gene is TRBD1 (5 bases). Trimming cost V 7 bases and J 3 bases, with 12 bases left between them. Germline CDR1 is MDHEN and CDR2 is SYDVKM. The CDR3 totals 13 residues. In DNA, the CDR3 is TGTGCCAGCACTACTGCACAGGACTATGGCTACACCTTC. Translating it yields CASTTAQDYGYTF.

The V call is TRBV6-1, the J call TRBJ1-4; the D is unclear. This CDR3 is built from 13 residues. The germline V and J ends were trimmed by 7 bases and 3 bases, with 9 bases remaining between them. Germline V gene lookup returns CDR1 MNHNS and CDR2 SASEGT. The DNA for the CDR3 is TGTGCCAGCACAAGGGAGCCTAATGAAAAACTGTTTTTT. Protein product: CASTREPNEKLFF.

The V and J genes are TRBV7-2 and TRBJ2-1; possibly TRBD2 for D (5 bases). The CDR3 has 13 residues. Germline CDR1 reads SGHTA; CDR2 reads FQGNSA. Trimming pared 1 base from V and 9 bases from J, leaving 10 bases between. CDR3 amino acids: CASSLDFAGEQFF. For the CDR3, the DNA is TGTGCCAGCAGCTTAGATTTTGCGGGTGAGCAGTTCTTC.

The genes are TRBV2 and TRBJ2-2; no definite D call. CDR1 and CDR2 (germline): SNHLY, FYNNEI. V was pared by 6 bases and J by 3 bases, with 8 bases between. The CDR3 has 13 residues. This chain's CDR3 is CASSSSDTGELFF. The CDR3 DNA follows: TGTGCCAGCAGCTCGTCAGACACCGGGGAGCTGTTTTTT.

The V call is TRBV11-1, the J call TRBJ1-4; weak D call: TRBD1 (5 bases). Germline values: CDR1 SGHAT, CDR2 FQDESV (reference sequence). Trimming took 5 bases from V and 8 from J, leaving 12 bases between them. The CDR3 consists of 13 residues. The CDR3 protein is CASSLSGGEKLFF. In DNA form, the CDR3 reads TGTGCCAGCAGCCTCTCCGGGGGAGAAAAACTGTTTTTT.

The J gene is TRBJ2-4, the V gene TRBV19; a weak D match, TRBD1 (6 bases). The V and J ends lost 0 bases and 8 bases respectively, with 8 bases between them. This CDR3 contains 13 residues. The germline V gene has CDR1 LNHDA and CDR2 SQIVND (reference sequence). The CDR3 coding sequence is TGTGCCAGTAGTATAGACAGGGGTGACATTCAGTACTTC. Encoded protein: CASSIDRGDIQYF.

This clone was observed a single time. The CDR3 bases are TGTGCCAGCTCCTCTACCGGACAGGGTAGGTACGAGCAGTACTTC. It yields the protein CASSSTGQGRYEQYF. The V gene is TRBV18, the J gene TRBJ2-5; 8 bases are shared with TRBD1. The DNA end lines up better with TRBJ2-7; the J call may be wrong. The CDR3 spans 15 residues. Germline lookup yields CDR1 KGHSH and CDR2 LQKENI.

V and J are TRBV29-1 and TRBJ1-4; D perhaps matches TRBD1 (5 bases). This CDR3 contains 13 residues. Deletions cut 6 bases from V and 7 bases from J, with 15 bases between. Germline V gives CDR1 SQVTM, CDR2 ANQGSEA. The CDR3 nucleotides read TGCAGCGTCACGACAGCGTCGGGTGAAAAACTGTTTTTT. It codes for CSVTTASGEKLFF.

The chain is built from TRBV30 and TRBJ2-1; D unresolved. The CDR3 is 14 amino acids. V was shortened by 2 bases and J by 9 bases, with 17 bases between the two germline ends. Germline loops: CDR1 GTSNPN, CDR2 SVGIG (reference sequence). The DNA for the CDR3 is TGTGCCTGGAGTAGAGGAGCAAGGGTGGGTGAGCAGTTCTTC. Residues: CAWSRGARVGEQFF.

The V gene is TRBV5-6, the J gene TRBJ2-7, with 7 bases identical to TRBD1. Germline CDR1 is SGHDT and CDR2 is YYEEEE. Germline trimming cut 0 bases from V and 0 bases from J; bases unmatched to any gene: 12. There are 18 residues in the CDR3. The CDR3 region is CASSLEGGQGYPSYEQYF. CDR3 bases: TGTGCCAGCAGCTTGGAAGGGGGCCAGGGGTATCCCTCCTACGAGCAGTACTTC.

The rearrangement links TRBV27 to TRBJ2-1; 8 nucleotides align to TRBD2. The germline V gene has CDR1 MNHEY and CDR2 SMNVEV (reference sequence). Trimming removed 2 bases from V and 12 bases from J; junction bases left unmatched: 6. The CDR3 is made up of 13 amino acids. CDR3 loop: CASSLESGGAQFF. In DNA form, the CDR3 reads TGTGCCAGCAGTTTAGAGAGCGGGGGAGCGCAGTTCTTC.

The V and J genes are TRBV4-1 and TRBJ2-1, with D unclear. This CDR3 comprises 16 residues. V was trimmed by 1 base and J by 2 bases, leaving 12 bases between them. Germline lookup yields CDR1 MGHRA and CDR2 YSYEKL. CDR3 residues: CASSQAHGQTYNEQFF. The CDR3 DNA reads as TGCGCCAGCAGCCAAGCCCACGGCCAGACCTACAATGAGCAGTTCTTC.

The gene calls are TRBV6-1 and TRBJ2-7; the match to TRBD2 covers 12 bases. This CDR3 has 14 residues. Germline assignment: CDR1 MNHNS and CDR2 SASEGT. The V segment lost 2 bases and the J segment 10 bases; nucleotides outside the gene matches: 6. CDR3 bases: TGTGCCAGCAGTGAATGGCGACTAGCGGGAGTACAGTACTTC. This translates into CASSEWRLAGVQYF.

In DNA form, the CDR3 reads TGTGCCAGCAGCCAAGAAACAGGGGCTACCTATGGCTACACCTTC. Translation: CASSQETGATYGYTF. V is TRBV14 and J is TRBJ1-2; TRBD1 aligns across 7 bases. The junction had 5 bases not matched to a gene; V was cut back by 0 bases and J by 4 bases. Germline V lookup: CDR1 SGHDN, CDR2 FVKESK. The CDR3 is 15 amino acids.

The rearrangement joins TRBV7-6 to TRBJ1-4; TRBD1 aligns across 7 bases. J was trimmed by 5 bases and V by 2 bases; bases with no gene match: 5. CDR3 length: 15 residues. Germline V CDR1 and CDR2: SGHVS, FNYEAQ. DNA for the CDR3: TGTGCCAGCAGCTTATCCGGGACAGTAAATGAAAAACTGTTTTTT. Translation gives CASSLSGTVNEKLFF.

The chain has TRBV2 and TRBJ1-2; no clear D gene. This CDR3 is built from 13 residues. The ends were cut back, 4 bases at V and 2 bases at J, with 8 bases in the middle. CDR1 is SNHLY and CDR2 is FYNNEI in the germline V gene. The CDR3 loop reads CASSVAPNYGYTF. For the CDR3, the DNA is TGTGCCAGCAGTGTTGCACCGAACTATGGCTACACCTTC.

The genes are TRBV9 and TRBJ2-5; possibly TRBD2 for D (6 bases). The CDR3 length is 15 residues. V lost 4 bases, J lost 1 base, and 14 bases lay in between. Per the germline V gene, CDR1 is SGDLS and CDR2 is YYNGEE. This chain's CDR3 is CASSPRLDLQETQYF. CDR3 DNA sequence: TGTGCCAGCAGCCCACGACTAGACCTCCAAGAGACCCAGTACTTC.

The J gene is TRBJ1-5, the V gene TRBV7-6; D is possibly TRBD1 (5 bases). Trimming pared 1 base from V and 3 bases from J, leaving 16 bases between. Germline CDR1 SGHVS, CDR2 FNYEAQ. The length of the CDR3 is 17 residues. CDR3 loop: CASSLGTGLKTNQPQHF. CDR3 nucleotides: TGTGCCAGCAGCTTAGGTACAGGCCTAAAGACCAATCAGCCCCAGCATTTT.

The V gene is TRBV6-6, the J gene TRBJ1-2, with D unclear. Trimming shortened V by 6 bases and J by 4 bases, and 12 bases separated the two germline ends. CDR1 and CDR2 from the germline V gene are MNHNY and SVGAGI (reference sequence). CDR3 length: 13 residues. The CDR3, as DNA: TGTGCCAGCAGCCAGGATCCCCTCTATGGCTACACCTTC. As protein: CASSQDPLYGYTF.